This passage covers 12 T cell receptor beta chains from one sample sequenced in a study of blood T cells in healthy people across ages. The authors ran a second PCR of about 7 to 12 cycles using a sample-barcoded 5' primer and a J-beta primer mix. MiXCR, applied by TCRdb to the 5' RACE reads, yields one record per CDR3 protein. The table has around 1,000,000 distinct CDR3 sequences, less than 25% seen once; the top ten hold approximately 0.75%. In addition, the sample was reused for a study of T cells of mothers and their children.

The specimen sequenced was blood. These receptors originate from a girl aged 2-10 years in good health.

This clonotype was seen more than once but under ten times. CDR3 sequence (DNA): TGTGCCAGCAGCTTAGTATTTGTCGGGGAGCTGTTTTTT. Its translation: CASSLVFVGELFF. The chain uses TRBV13 and TRBJ2-2; D is unresolved. This CDR3 comprises 13 residues. Germline CDR1 and CDR2: PRHDT and FYEKMQ (reference sequence). Trimming cost V 1 base and J 7 bases, with 7 bases left between them.

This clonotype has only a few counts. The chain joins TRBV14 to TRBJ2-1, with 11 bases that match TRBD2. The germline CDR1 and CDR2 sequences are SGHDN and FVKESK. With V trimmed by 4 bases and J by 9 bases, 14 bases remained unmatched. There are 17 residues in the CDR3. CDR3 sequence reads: CASSLLTSGRAWGEQFF. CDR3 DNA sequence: TGTGCCAGCAGCCTACTAACTAGCGGGAGAGCGTGGGGTGAGCAGTTCTTC. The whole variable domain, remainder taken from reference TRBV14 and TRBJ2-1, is EAGVTQFPSHSVIEKGQTVTLRCDPISGHDNLYWYRRVMGKEIKFLLHFVKESKQDESGMPNNRFLAERTGGTYSTLKVQPAELEDSGVYFCASSLLTSGRAWGEQFFGPGTRLTVL.

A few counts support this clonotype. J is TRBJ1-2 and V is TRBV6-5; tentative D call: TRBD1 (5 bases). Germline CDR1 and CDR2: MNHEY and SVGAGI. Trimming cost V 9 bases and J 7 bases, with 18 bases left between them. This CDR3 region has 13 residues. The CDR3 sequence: CASGDGRGSGYTF. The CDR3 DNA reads TGTGCCAGTGGGGACGGGCGGGGCTCTGGCTACACCTTC.

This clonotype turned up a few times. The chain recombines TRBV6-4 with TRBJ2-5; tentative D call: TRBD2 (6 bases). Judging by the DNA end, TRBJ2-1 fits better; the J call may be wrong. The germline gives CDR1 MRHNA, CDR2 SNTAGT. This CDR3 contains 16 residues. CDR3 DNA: TGTGCCAGCAGTGACGGGGTAGCGGATCATATTGGTGAGCAGTTCTTC. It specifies CASSDGVADHIGEQFF.

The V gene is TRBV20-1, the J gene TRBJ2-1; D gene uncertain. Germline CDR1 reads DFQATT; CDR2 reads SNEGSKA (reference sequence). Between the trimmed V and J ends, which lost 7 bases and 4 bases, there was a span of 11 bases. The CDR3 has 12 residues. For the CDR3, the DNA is TGCAGTGTTGCGAGCGTATACAATGAGCAGTTCTTC. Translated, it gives CSVASVYNEQFF.

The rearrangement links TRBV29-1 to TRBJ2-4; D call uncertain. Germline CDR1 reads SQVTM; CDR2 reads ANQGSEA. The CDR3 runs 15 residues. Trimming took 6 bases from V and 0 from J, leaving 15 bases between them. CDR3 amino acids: CSVVGPTLAKNIQYF. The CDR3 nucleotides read TGCAGCGTCGTTGGACCCACGCTAGCCAAAAACATTCAGTACTTC.

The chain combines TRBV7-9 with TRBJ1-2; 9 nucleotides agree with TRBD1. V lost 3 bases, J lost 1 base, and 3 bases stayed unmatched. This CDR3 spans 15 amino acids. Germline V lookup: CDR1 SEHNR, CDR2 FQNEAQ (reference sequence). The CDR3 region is CASSFGQGYNYGYTF. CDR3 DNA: TGTGCCAGCAGCTTCGGACAGGGGTATAACTATGGCTACACCTTC. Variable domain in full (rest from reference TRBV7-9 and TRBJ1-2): DTGVSQNPRHKITKRGQNVTFRCDPISEHNRLYWYRQTLGQGPEFLTYFQNEAQLEKSRLLSDRFSAERPKGSFSTLEIQRTEQGDSAMYLCASSFGQGYNYGYTFGSGTRLTVV.

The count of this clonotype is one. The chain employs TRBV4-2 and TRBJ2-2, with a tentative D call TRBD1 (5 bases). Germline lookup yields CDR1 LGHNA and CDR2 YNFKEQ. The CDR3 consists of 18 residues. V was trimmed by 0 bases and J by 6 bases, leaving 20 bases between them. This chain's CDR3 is CASSQDRRGSSVAGELFF. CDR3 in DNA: TGTGCCAGCAGCCAAGATCGAAGGGGCTCTTCGGTGGCCGGGGAGCTGTTTTTT.

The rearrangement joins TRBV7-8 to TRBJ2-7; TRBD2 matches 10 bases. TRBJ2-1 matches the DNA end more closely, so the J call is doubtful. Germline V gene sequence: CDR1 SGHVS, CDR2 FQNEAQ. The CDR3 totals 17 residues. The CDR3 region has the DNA TGTGCCAGCAGCTTGGGAGTCCCGGGACTAGCGCGCAATGAGCAGTTCTTC. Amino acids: CASSLGVPGLARNEQFF.

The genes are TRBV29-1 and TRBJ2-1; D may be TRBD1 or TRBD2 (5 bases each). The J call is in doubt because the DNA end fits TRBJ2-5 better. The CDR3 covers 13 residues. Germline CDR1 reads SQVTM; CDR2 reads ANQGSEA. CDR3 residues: CSAWDGDRETQYF. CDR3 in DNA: TGCAGCGCCTGGGATGGGGACCGAGAGACCCAGTACTTC.

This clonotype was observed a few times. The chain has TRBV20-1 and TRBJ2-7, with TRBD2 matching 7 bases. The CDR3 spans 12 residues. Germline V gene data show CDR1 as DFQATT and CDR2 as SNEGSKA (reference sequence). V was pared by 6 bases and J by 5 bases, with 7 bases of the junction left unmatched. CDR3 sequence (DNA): TGCAGTGCAACGCGGGAGTTCGACGAGCAGTACTTC. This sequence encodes CSATREFDEQYF.

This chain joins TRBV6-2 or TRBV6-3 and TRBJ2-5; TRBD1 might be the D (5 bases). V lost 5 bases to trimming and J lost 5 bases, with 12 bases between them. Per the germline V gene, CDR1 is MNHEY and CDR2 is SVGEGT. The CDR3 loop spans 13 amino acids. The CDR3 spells CASSGAFSETQYF. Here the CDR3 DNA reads TGTGCCAGCAGTGGGGCTTTCTCGGAGACCCAGTACTTC.